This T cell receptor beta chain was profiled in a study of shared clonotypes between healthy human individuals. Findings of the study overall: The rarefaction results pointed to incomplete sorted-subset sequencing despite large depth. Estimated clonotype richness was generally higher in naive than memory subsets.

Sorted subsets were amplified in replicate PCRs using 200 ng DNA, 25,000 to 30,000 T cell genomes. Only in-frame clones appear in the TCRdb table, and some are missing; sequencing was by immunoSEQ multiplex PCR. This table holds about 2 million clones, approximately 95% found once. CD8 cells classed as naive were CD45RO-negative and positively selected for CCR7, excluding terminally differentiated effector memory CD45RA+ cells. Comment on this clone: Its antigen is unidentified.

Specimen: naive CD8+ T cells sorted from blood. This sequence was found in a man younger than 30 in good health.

CDR3 coding DNA: TGTGCCAGCAGCTTAAGGGCTAGCGGCTCCTACAATGAGCAGTTCTTC. Amino acid sequence: CASSLRASGSYNEQFF. V usage is TRBV7-8 and J usage is TRBJ2-1; 7 nucleotides match TRBD2. The V and J ends lost 2 bases and 0 bases, in that order; junction bases with no gene match: 4. This CDR3 has 16 amino acids. Germline V gene lookup returns CDR1 SGHVS and CDR2 FQNEAQ.